This T cell receptor beta chain was profiled in a study of CD8 T cells in ankylosing spondylitis (dated by TCRdb to the late 2010s). Regarding the complete study: The study set out to find disease-linked TCR variants by profiling T cell receptor beta repertoires in ankylosing spondylitis patients and healthy donors. Peripheral blood samples were taken, and synovial fluid was additionally collected from ankylosing spondylitis patients. The full study cohort was made up of over 20 ankylosing spondylitis patients and over 90 healthy donors.

TCRdb lists the instrument as Illumina HiSeq 2500. Quantitative 5'-RACE with molecular barcodes was the method used to prepare the TCR beta libraries. In the paper's pipeline: To identify disease-linked TCR variants, a new computational method was used, one built on a probabilistic model of VDJ rearrangement. TCRdb applied fastp at Q25 and MiXCR to the public reads, then kept only in-frame beta chains. Every entry covers one CDR3 protein and lists the most common genes and DNA from its rows. The V and J calls and clone size are TCRdb's, not the authors'. This sample comprises some 140,000 distinct CDR3 sequences, 15% to 20% of them detected only once. In total, the top ten clones hold 30% to 35% of the sample. On this clonotype: Its antigen has not been determined. No quality values exist for individual bases; no much larger clone is one base distant.

From cysteine to phenylalanine, the CDR3 is 12 amino acids long. Just CDR3 DNA is preserved here, 36 bases in frame from base 1. Deletion took 3 bases off V and 2 bases off J, with a span of 1 base between the germline ends. Taken from the germline V gene (reference sequence), the CDR1 and CDR2 loops are MNHEY and SMNVEV. Study-wide conclusions, independent of this receptor: Significant enrichment of the disease-linked clones was reported in matched synovial fluid samples from ankylosing spondylitis patients. In peripheral blood, the disease-linked clones were found at relatively low frequencies and had a CD8+ phenotype. A TCR beta motif of several highly homologous amino acid variants appeared characteristic of blood from ankylosing spondylitis patients. Some TCR beta motif variants had previously been reported in synovial fluid and blood of reactive arthritis patients, which suggested common disease-initiation mechanisms.

Here the chain combines TRBV27 and TRBJ2-2; there is no confident call for the D gene. The clonotype originates from a male donor with ankylosing spondylitis. The sample consisted of blood, either unsorted or a sorted T cell fraction (not recorded which). CDR3 reads: CASSFNTGELFF. Read as DNA, the sequence is TGTGCCAGCAGTTTTAACACCGGGGAGCTGTTTTTT.